These 17 T cell receptor beta chains were sequenced from one sample in a study of circulating and synovial CD4+ cells in juvenile arthritis. TCRdb keeps only in-frame clones here, not all; method: immunoSEQ multiplex PCR. The sample contains more than 30,000 clones, roughly 95% of which appear only once. Sequences were obtained from CD4+ T cells from blood. These receptors were obtained from a human donor with juvenile idiopathic arthritis.

This clone was observed once. The rearrangement links TRBV2 to TRBJ2-1; 7 bases map to TRBD2. There are 13 residues in the CDR3. Germline lookup yields CDR1 SNHLY and CDR2 FYNNEI. The CDR3 nucleotides read TGTTCGAGGGGAGGGCCCCCCTACAATGAGCAGTTCTTC. This translates into CSRGGPPYNEQFF.

J is TRBJ1-1 and V is TRBV30; D perhaps matches TRBD1 (5 bases). V gave up 3 bases and J gave up 1 base, with 9 bases separating them. The CDR3 is made up of 13 amino acids. CDR1 and CDR2 from the germline V gene are GTSNPN and SVGIG (reference sequence). In DNA, the CDR3 is TGTGCCTGGAGGGCGGGGGGGAACACTGAAGCTTTCTTT. Translation gives CAWRAGGNTEAFF.

The V and J genes are TRBV10-3 and TRBJ1-2, with D perhaps TRBD1 (5 bases). This CDR3 has 14 residues. Germline CDR1 is ENHRY and CDR2 is SYGVKD. Trimming left V 5 bases short and J 8 bases short, with 18 bases between. Here the CDR3 reads CAISPPGGEAGYTF. The CDR3 DNA follows: TGTGCCATCAGTCCCCCCGGGGGGGAAGCAGGCTACACCTTC.

The rearrangement uses TRBV10-1 and TRBJ2-1, with TRBD1 matching 11 bases. CDR1 WNHNN and CDR2 SYGVQD come from the germline V gene (reference sequence). The J segment lost 9 bases and the V segment lost 10 bases, leaving 8 bases of the junction unmatched. The CDR3 runs 13 residues. This CDR3 reads CATQGQGASEQFF. DNA for the CDR3: TGCGCCACCCAAGGACAGGGGGCGAGTGAGCAGTTCTTC.

V gene TRBV5-5 combines with J gene TRBJ2-5; D may be TRBD2 (6 bases). Trimming cost V 6 bases and J 2 bases, with 14 bases left between them. The germline CDR1 and CDR2 sequences are SGHKS and YYEKEE (reference sequence). This CDR3 is 14 amino acids long. DNA of the CDR3: TGTGCCAGCACCCAGTCTAGCGTACAAGAGACCCAGTACTTC. Translated, it gives CASTQSSVQETQYF.

This chain joins TRBV27 and TRBJ1-5, with TRBD1 as a possible D gene (6 bases). This CDR3 region has 14 residues. Germline V gene lookup returns CDR1 MNHEY and CDR2 SMNVEV (reference sequence). The germline V and J ends were trimmed by 2 bases and 6 bases, with 11 bases remaining between them. The DNA of the CDR3 is TGTGCCAGCAGTTTACGGGGGGCAGGTCAGCCCCAGCATTTT. It codes for CASSLRGAGQPQHF.

This clone was seen only once. The V call is TRBV7-2, the J call TRBJ2-7; D is perhaps TRBD2 (6 bases). The CDR3 consists of 15 residues. The ends were cut back, 4 bases at V and 4 bases at J, with 17 bases in the middle. The V gene's germline CDR1 is SGHTA and CDR2 FQGNSA. CDR3 protein: CASSSQGGWHYEQYF. CDR3 bases: TGTGCCAGCAGCTCCCAGGGAGGTTGGCATTACGAGCAGTACTTC.

This sequence joins TRBV27 and TRBJ1-4, with D possibly matching TRBD1 (5 bases). Germline V gives CDR1 MNHEY, CDR2 SMNVEV (reference sequence). The ends were cut back, 3 bases at V and 7 bases at J, with 12 bases in the middle. This CDR3 has 14 residues. This CDR3 reads CASSFTGLGEKLFF. For the CDR3, the DNA is TGTGCCAGCAGTTTTACAGGCCTGGGTGAAAAACTGTTTTTT.

This rearrangement joins TRBV28 to TRBJ2-7; tentatively, D is TRBD1 (5 bases). The CDR3 loop spans 12 amino acids. V lost 6 bases to trimming and J lost 1 base, with 7 bases between them. Germline CDR1 and CDR2: MDHEN and SYDVKM. CDR3 loop: CASRQASYEQYF. The CDR3 nucleotides are TGTGCCAGCAGACAGGCTTCCTACGAGCAGTACTTC.

The chain is built from TRBV28 and TRBJ1-2; the D gene is possibly TRBD1 (5 bases). This CDR3 contains 16 residues. Trimming took 1 base from V and 1 from J, leaving 13 bases between them. Germline V lookup: CDR1 MDHEN, CDR2 SYDVKM. The CDR3 DNA sequence: TGTGCCAGCAGTTTATACGCACAGGCCCTTAACTATGGCTACACCTTC. The encoded protein is CASSLYAQALNYGYTF.

This clone was detected only once. This sequence joins TRBV28 and TRBJ2-7; the D gene is possibly TRBD2 (6 bases). The length of the CDR3 is 13 residues. CDR1 is MDHEN and CDR2 is SYDVKM in the germline V gene. Trimming stripped 6 bases from V and 3 bases from J, with 12 bases between. As DNA, the CDR3 is TGTGCCAGCAGAACCGGGAGCCTCTACGAGCAGTACTTC. Its protein product is CASRTGSLYEQYF.

A single count supports this clone. The chain employs TRBV5-1 and TRBJ2-5; TRBD2 matches 9 bases. The V and J ends lost 3 bases and 2 bases, in that order; junction bases with no gene match: 8. Germline V CDR1 and CDR2: SGHRS, YFSETQ. This CDR3 spans 16 amino acids. The CDR3, as DNA: TGCGCCAGCAGCTCCGGAGCGGGAGGTTATCAAGAGACCCAGTACTTC. Its translation: CASSSGAGGYQETQYF.

V is TRBV9 and J is TRBJ2-5, with D perhaps matching TRBD1 (5 bases). Per the germline V gene, CDR1 is SGDLS and CDR2 is YYNGEE. CDR3 length equals 15 residues. The V end was cut by 0 bases, the J end by 2 bases, with 11 bases between. CDR3 DNA sequence: TGTGCCAGCAGCGTAGGCCCCCAGGGTCAAGAGACCCAGTACTTC. It is translated as CASSVGPQGQETQYF.

The chain is built from TRBV27 and TRBJ1-1; D gene unclear. V lost 2 bases and J 7 bases, leaving 20 bases between the germline ends. Per germline, CDR1 MNHEY and CDR2 SMNVEV (reference sequence). The CDR3 contains 16 residues. Here the CDR3 DNA reads TGTGCCAGCAGTTTACCCAAGCGAATGAGAGAGGTTGAAGCTTTCTTT. This codes for CASSLPKRMREVEAFF.

This sequence joins TRBV4-1 and TRBJ2-2; 10 bases fit TRBD2. CDR3 length: 15 amino acids. Germline V lookup: CDR1 MGHRA, CDR2 YSYEKL. V dropped 2 bases and J dropped 5; count of bases not matched to a gene: 2. In nucleotides, the CDR3 is TGCGCCAGCAGCCAACAGACTAGCGGGACCGGGGAGCTGTTTTTT. This encodes CASSQQTSGTGELFF.

This clone has just one count. The gene calls are TRBV5-1 and TRBJ2-6, with D perhaps matching TRBD1 (5 bases). CDR1 is SGHRS, CDR2 YFSETQ, per germline. Trimming took off 0 bases at V and 0 bases at J, with 13 bases between the two ends. There are 18 residues in the CDR3. CDR3 sequence reads: CASSLGQNLDSGANVLTF. CDR3 coding DNA: TGCGCCAGCAGCTTGGGACAGAACCTAGACTCTGGGGCCAACGTCCTGACTTTC.

This chain joins TRBV5-1 and TRBJ2-1; 12 positions match TRBD2. Germline CDR1 and CDR2: SGHRS and YFSETQ. The CDR3 length is 16 residues. The ends lost 3 bases at V and 7 bases at J; junction bases unmatched: 8. The CDR3 bases are TGCGCCAGCAGCTATGGGCTAGCGGGAGGGCCTAATGAGCAGTTCTTC. Amino acid sequence: CASSYGLAGGPNEQFF.